This T cell receptor beta chain is from a study of T-cell reconstitution after alpha-beta-depleted transplantation in children. The TCRbeta library was prepared with unique molecular identifiers. MiXCR, applied by TCRdb to the PCR reads, yields one record per CDR3 protein. Seen here are hundreds of thousands of distinct CDR3 sequences, around 14% observed once, and the top ten hold 0.79%. A word on this clonotype: The antigen remains unidentified.

Study-wide results and limits: Fresh T-cell production supplied most of the T-cell counts and diversity seen one year after transplant.

Germline assignment: CDR1 GTSNPN and CDR2 SVGIG (reference sequence). V shed 0 bases and J shed 0 bases, with 9 bases lying between them. This CDR3 spans 14 amino acids. Sequenced here: PBMCs, sampled before TCRalphabeta/CD19-depleted stem cell transplant. The TCR sequence derives from a girl aged 2-10 years with congenital amegakaryocytic thrombocytopenia, due to receive a stem cell transplant. J is TRBJ2-7 and V is TRBV30; no definite D call. CDR3 residues: CAWSVGFGSYEQYF. Here the CDR3 DNA reads TGTGCCTGGAGTGTCGGGTTCGGCTCCTACGAGCAGTACTTC.